The 22 T cell receptor beta chains below all came from one sample that was sequenced in a study of blood T cell repertoires in COVID-19. Using immunoSEQ multiplex PCR, the repertoire was profiled, and TCRdb retains in-frame clones only, with some absent. The sample holds fewer than 75,000 clones, 87% seen once. Material for sequencing was peripheral blood. The receptor set was obtained from a man in his fifties with active COVID-19.

This chain uses TRBV19 with TRBJ2-1; 10 bases align to TRBD2. The germline V gene has CDR1 LNHDA and CDR2 SQIVND (reference sequence). The CDR3 contains 16 residues. Trimming cost V 8 bases and J 8 bases; bases outside gene matches: 15. The CDR3 protein is CASSPTRASGRDEQFF. For the CDR3, the DNA is TGTGCCAGTTCTCCTACAAGGGCTAGCGGGAGAGATGAGCAGTTCTTC.

The genes are TRBV27 and TRBJ1-5; 7 bases agree with TRBD1. J lost 7 bases, V lost 6 bases, and 6 bases had no gene match. The V gene's germline CDR1 is MNHEY and CDR2 SMNVEV (reference sequence). This CDR3 region has 13 residues. The CDR3 region is CASSYEGQQPQHF. CDR3 nucleotide sequence: TGTGCCAGCAGCTATGAGGGACAGCAGCCCCAGCATTTT.

The chain has TRBV9 and TRBJ2-1; 8 bases agree with TRBD2. Germline V gene lookup returns CDR1 SGDLS and CDR2 YYNGEE. The CDR3 runs 15 residues. Trimming at V came to 3 bases and at J to 5 bases, leaving 7 bases not matched to a gene. DNA for the CDR3: TGTGCCAGCAGCGCCCCCGGGACTAGAAACAATGAGCAGTTCTTC. It translates to CASSAPGTRNNEQFF.

The table lists this clone with a few counts. J is TRBJ2-7 and V is TRBV7-2, with 8 positions matching TRBD1. The CDR3 length is 15 residues. The ends lost 5 bases at V and 2 bases at J; junction bases unmatched: 8. Germline loops: CDR1 SGHTA, CDR2 FQGNSA. CDR3 region: CASSAHGQGTYEQYF. The CDR3 DNA reads TGTGCCAGCAGCGCCCACGGACAGGGAACCTACGAGCAGTACTTC.

The V gene is TRBV5-1, the J gene TRBJ2-5; D remains ambiguous. Trimming pared 3 bases from V and 1 base from J, leaving 7 bases between. Germline CDR1 reads SGHRS; CDR2 reads YFSETQ. This CDR3 is built from 13 residues. The CDR3, as DNA: TGCGCCAGCAGCTCGGCGGCCCAAGAGACCCAGTACTTC. Amino acid sequence: CASSSAAQETQYF.

J is TRBJ2-3 and V is TRBV25-1; 8 bases agree with TRBD2. CDR1 and CDR2 from the germline V gene are MGHDK and SYGVNS. This CDR3 spans 15 amino acids. After removal of 8 bases from V and 4 bases from J, the junction contained 11 bases not matched to a gene. CDR3 bases: TGTGCCAGCGGGTCCGGGGGGGGCCCCCCAGATACGCAGTATTTT. Protein: CASGSGGGPPDTQYF.

The chain employs TRBV27 and TRBJ2-1; 8 bases align to TRBD1. Germline V gives CDR1 MNHEY, CDR2 SMNVEV (reference sequence). Losses at the gene ends were 0 bases for V and 6 bases for J; bases not matched to a gene: 10. The CDR3 sequence is 17 residues long. CDR3 loop: CASSLSSGGEYGNEQFF. DNA of the CDR3: TGTGCCAGCAGTTTATCTTCAGGGGGCGAATATGGCAATGAGCAGTTCTTC.

The chain combines TRBV6-5 with TRBJ1-1, with 9 nucleotides matching TRBD1. Germline trimming cut 4 bases from V and 4 bases from J; bases unmatched to any gene: 7. CDR1 is MNHEY, CDR2 SVGAGI, per germline. There are 15 residues in the CDR3. CDR3: CASSSPDRGVTEAFF. The CDR3 DNA reads as TGTGCCAGCAGTTCCCCGGACAGGGGTGTCACTGAAGCTTTCTTT.

J is TRBJ2-7 and V is TRBV5-1, with 9 nucleotides matching TRBD2. The CDR3 runs 15 residues. The ends lost 5 bases at V and 2 bases at J; junction bases unmatched: 8. Germline CDR1 is SGHRS and CDR2 is YFSETQ. The CDR3 coding sequence is TGCGCCAGCAGTCCTCGGGCTAGCGGGACCTACGAGCAGTACTTC. Translating it yields CASSPRASGTYEQYF. Complete variable domain (other parts from reference TRBV5-1 and TRBJ2-7): KAGVTQTPRYLIKTRGQQVTLSCSPISGHRSVSWYQQTPGQGLQFLFEYFSETQRNKGNFPGRFSGRQFSNSRSEMNVSTLELGDSALYLCASSPRASGTYEQYFGPGTRLTVT.

This clone was seen more than once but under ten times. The chain employs TRBV30 and TRBJ2-7, with a possible D match to TRBD2 (5 bases). Trimming pared 0 bases from V and 6 bases from J, leaving 12 bases between. The CDR3 has 13 residues. CDR1 and CDR2 from the germline V gene are GTSNPN and SVGIG (reference sequence). The CDR3 nucleotides are TGTGCCTGGAGTGTTCTGGCGGGCCGCGAGCAGTACTTC. It is translated as CAWSVLAGREQYF. Together with reference TRBV30 and TRBJ2-7, the CDR3 gives the full variable domain: SQTIHQWPATLVQPVGSPLSLECTVEGTSNPNLYWYRQAAGRGLQLLFYSVGIGQISSEVPQNLSASRPQDRQFILSSKKLLLSDSGFYLCAWSVLAGREQYFGPGTRLTVT.

The rearrangement links TRBV30 to TRBJ1-1; D remains ambiguous. Germline CDR1 reads GTSNPN; CDR2 reads SVGIG (reference sequence). The length of the CDR3 is 11 residues. V lost 5 bases and J 1 base, leaving 5 bases between the germline ends. The DNA of the CDR3 is TGTGCCTGGCAAAAGAACACTGAAGCTTTCTTT. This codes for CAWQKNTEAFF. Combining the CDR3 with reference TRBV30 and TRBJ1-1 gives the whole variable domain SQTIHQWPATLVQPVGSPLSLECTVEGTSNPNLYWYRQAAGRGLQLLFYSVGIGQISSEVPQNLSASRPQDRQFILSSKKLLLSDSGFYLCAWQKNTEAFFGQGTRLTVV.

This clone occurred once. The genes are TRBV7-2 and TRBJ2-7; TRBD2 aligns across 8 bases. Per germline, CDR1 SGHTA and CDR2 FQGNSA. The ends lost 2 bases at V and 3 bases at J; junction bases unmatched: 12. The CDR3 covers 17 residues. CDR3 DNA sequence: TGTGCCAGCAGCTTATACATCCGTAGCGGGATTTACTACGAGCAGTACTTC. As protein: CASSLYIRSGIYYEQYF.

The genes are TRBV3-1 (or the pseudogene TRBV3-2) and TRBJ2-5; 10 nucleotides match TRBD2. CDR1 and CDR2 (germline): LGHDT, YNNKEL (reference sequence). This CDR3 region has 16 residues. The V segment lost 4 bases and the J segment 2 bases; nucleotides outside the gene matches: 7. The CDR3 nucleotides are TGTGCCAGCAGCCCCCTATGGACTAGCGGACAAGAGACCCAGTACTTC. Translated, it gives CASSPLWTSGQETQYF.

The chain recombines TRBV20-1 with TRBJ2-1, with a tentative D call TRBD1 (6 bases). Trimming shortened V by 3 bases and J by 6 bases, and 9 bases separated the two germline ends. Germline-derived CDR1 and CDR2 are DFQATT and SNEGSKA (reference sequence). The CDR3 runs to 12 residues. The CDR3 DNA follows: TGCAGTGCTAGTAAGGGGGTCAATGAGCAGTTCTTC. It translates to CSASKGVNEQFF.

Only a few counts were recorded for this clone. This chain connects TRBV6-5 to TRBJ1-5; 8 nucleotides match TRBD1. CDR1 and CDR2 from the germline V gene are MNHEY and SVGAGI. The CDR3 is made up of 14 amino acids. Unmatched junction bases numbered 3, after V lost 6 bases and J lost 2 bases. The CDR3: CASRGQGGNQPQHF. The DNA for the CDR3 is TGTGCCAGCAGAGGACAGGGTGGCAATCAGCCCCAGCATTTT.

This chain joins TRBV6-5 and TRBJ1-5; 9 bases are a match to TRBD1. This CDR3 region has 14 residues. Germline trimming cut 5 bases from V and 6 bases from J; bases unmatched to any gene: 5. Germline assignment: CDR1 MNHEY and CDR2 SVGAGI. The CDR3 region is CASSQGQGGQPQHF. As DNA, the CDR3 is TGTGCCAGCAGTCAGGGACAGGGCGGTCAGCCCCAGCATTTT.

V gene TRBV10-3 combines with J gene TRBJ2-7; no definite D call. Germline loops: CDR1 ENHRY, CDR2 SYGVKD. CDR3 length equals 12 residues. V lost 2 bases, J lost 4 bases, and 6 bases lay in between. The CDR3 DNA sequence: TGTGCCATCAGTGAGACAGCATACGAGCAGTACTTC. Amino acids: CAISETAYEQYF.

The rearrangement links TRBV6-4 to TRBJ2-1; D gene unclear. Deletions cut 3 bases from V and 0 bases from J, with 9 bases between. The CDR3 loop spans 15 amino acids. The V gene's germline CDR1 is MRHNA and CDR2 SNTAGT. The CDR3 region is CASSEDPSSYNEQFF. In nucleotides, the CDR3 is TGTGCCAGCAGTGAGGATCCTAGCTCCTACAATGAGCAGTTCTTC.

The chain is built from TRBV5-5 and TRBJ2-1, with TRBD1 matching over 7 bases. Trimming at V came to 4 bases and at J to 5 bases, leaving 9 bases not matched to a gene. Germline V gene sequence: CDR1 SGHKS, CDR2 YYEKEE (reference sequence). The CDR3 spans 15 residues. The DNA for the CDR3 is TGTGCCAGCAGCGCGACAGGGACCTGGCACAATGAGCAGTTCTTC. Translation gives CASSATGTWHNEQFF.

Only a few counts were recorded for this clone. The chain employs TRBV30 and TRBJ1-2, with 7 bases matching TRBD1. The V segment lost 7 bases and the J segment 1 base; nucleotides outside the gene matches: 6. Looked up from germline, CDR1 is GTSNPN and CDR2 is SVGIG (reference sequence). This CDR3 has 13 amino acids. The CDR3 nucleotides are TGTGCCTTAGACAGGGCGCATAACTATGGCTACACCTTC. It codes for CALDRAHNYGYTF.

This clone was detected once. For the CDR3, the DNA is TGCAGCGCCGCGGACGGGACAGGGGGGCAAAAACTGTTTTTT. Translated: CSAADGTGGQKLFF. The V and J genes are TRBV29-1 and TRBJ1-4; 11 bases are shared with TRBD1. With V trimmed by 7 bases and J by 9 bases, 10 bases remained unmatched. The CDR3 has 14 amino acids. CDR1 is SQVTM and CDR2 is ANQGSEA in the germline V gene.

The chain has TRBV5-1 and TRBJ1-1, with D unresolved. Trimming stripped 2 bases from V and 0 bases from J, with 8 bases between. Germline assignment: CDR1 SGHRS and CDR2 YFSETQ. This CDR3 is 14 amino acids long. In nucleotides, the CDR3 is TGCGCCAGCAGCTTAAATAGTTTGAACACTGAAGCTTTCTTT. It is translated as CASSLNSLNTEAFF. The full variable domain, in which reference TRBV5-1 and TRBJ1-1 provide the parts outside the CDR3, is KAGVTQTPRYLIKTRGQQVTLSCSPISGHRSVSWYQQTPGQGLQFLFEYFSETQRNKGNFPGRFSGRQFSNSRSEMNVSTLELGDSALYLCASSLNSLNTEAFFGQGTRLTVV.